This is a list of T cell receptor beta chains from one sample in a study of regulatory T cells in long-lasting Graves disease. One entry per CDR3 protein, called by TCRdb with MiXCR from the multiplex PCR reads. Of 360,000 or so distinct CDR3 sequences detected, about 23% appear once; the ten largest clones hold approximately 30%. Specimen: peripheral blood mononuclear cells (PBMCs), collected when the disease was refractory, from a patient treated with antithyroid drugs. The source of these receptors is a woman between 40 and 55 years old with Graves disease. Both conserved end residues are part of each CDR3. The D gene is left open where the match is weak.

j_call d_call v_call cdr3_aa
TRBJ2-2 . TRBV11-2 CASSPDLIGELFF
TRBJ2-4 TRBD2 TRBV12-3/TRBV12-4 CASSPREGVAKNIQYF
TRBJ1-2 . TRBV3-1 CASSHSFGYTF
TRBJ2-2 TRBD1 TRBV6-1 CASSEPASWDRVNTGELFF
TRBJ2-2 TRBD1 TRBV29-1 CSVRGPSSSNTGELFF
TRBJ2-7 . TRBV24-1 CATSDPPRGYHEQYF
TRBJ2-3 . TRBV28 CASSPSPTYTQYF
TRBJ2-5 TRBD2 TRBV10-3 CAISESGLLETQYF
TRBJ1-2 . TRBV28 CASSSLGTRLNYGYTF
TRBJ2-7 TRBD2 TRBV29-1 CSVGRLAGTYEQYF
TRBJ1-1 . TRBV6-1 CASLIRGDTEAFF
TRBJ2-7 . TRBV6-1 CASSPGGTNYEQYF
TRBJ2-5 TRBD2 TRBV3-1 CASSQALAGGQETQYF
TRBJ2-7 . TRBV5-8 CASSSRRALYEQYF
TRBJ2-7 . TRBV9 CASSVEEAQYEQYF
TRBJ1-4 . TRBV3-1 CASSPGPINEKLFF
TRBJ2-3 TRBD2 TRBV5-6 CASERTSDTDTQYF
TRBJ1-6 . TRBV27 CASSSTGRSYNSPLHF
TRBJ1-1 TRBD1 TRBV6-2/TRBV6-3 CASNERTGTEAFF
TRBJ1-2 . TRBV28 CASSFRFWHYGYTF
TRBJ2-3 . TRBV3-1 CASSVGGVTDTQYF
TRBJ1-2 . TRBV7-9 CASSPRTYNYGYTF
TRBJ1-1 TRBD1 TRBV6-1 CASSRDSTNTEAFF
TRBJ2-7 TRBD2 TRBV5-1 CASKPGTSGFNEQYF
TRBJ1-6 . TRBV4-1 CASSQPQSVSNSPLHF
TRBJ1-1 . TRBV3-1 CASSPRTDTEAFF
TRBJ2-2 TRBD2 TRBV2 CASRLGTSPGELFF
TRBJ2-7 TRBD1 TRBV20-1 CSAHWTGAPYEQYF
TRBJ2-7 TRBD2 TRBV9 CASSQAGEVSYEQYF
TRBJ1-1 . TRBV7-9 CASSLGPQGEAFF
TRBJ1-1 . TRBV15 CATSRDLGTEAFF
TRBJ2-6 . TRBV14 CASSQNNFGANVLTF
TRBJ2-7 . TRBV28 CASSLGVGSYEQYF
TRBJ1-1 . TRBV15 CATSRNTLDSMNTEAFF
TRBJ1-1 . TRBV10-3 CAINESYPLGEAFF
TRBJ2-7 . TRBV29-1 CSVRDRLLSYEQYF
TRBJ2-5 . TRBV6-2/TRBV6-3 CASSYSSSGGYQETQYF
TRBJ1-5 . TRBV10-3 CAISESPAGKPQHF
TRBJ1-6 TRBD1 TRBV10-3 CAISEKTGQSPLHF
TRBJ2-2 . TRBV20-1 CSAVEPTGTLANTGELFF
TRBJ2-7 . TRBV5-1 CASSLVPDLDEQYF
TRBJ2-7 . TRBV9 CASSVQAASYEQYF
TRBJ1-1 TRBD1 TRBV10-1 CASSESGGSGTEAFF
TRBJ2-3 . TRBV9 CASSVGTSPDTQYF
TRBJ2-5 TRBD1 TRBV30 CAWSLGTGEQETQYF
TRBJ2-7 . TRBV28 CASSLAQTYEQYF